A selection of T cell receptor beta chains follows, all from one sample in a study of T-cell memory formation after mild COVID-19. MiXCR, run by TCRdb on the 5' RACE reads, gives a single entry per CDR3 protein. The sample holds around 150,000 distinct CDR3 sequences, about 14% seen once. Specimen: PBMCs or a T cell subset sorted from them (not recorded which). These receptors were obtained from an adult woman who had mild COVID-19 (a few samples of this study predate the infection). Cell type and time point are not known. Both conserved end residues are part of each CDR3. The D gene is left open where the match is weak. Not every row has a clone size; where given, it reads once, few, many or a size class.

clone size	D gene	CDR3 length	J gene	V gene	CDR3 DNA	CDR3 protein
few	TRBD1	13	TRBJ2-7	TRBV6-1	TGTGCCAGCAGTCAGGACAGGGTAGGCGAGCAGTACTTC	CASSQDRVGEQYF
.	.	16	TRBJ2-7	TRBV12-3/TRBV12-4	TGTGCCAGCAGTGTGACCGGGAAGGGGACCCAATACGAGCAGTACTTC	CASSVTGKGTQYEQYF
few	.	15	TRBJ2-7	TRBV6-5	TGTGCCAGCAGTTACGGGGGGAGTGGGTCGAACGAGCAGTACTTC	CASSYGGSGSNEQYF
.	.	16	TRBJ2-3	TRBV6-5	TGTGCCAGCAGCCACGAGCGCCTAGCGAGAGCAGATACGCAGTATTTT	CASSHERLARADTQYF
.	.	14	TRBJ2-1	TRBV5-1	TGCGCCAGCACGCAGGGTGGCTCCTACAATGAGCAGTTCTTC	CASTQGGSYNEQFF
few	.	13	TRBJ1-1	TRBV10-3	TGTGCCATCAGCTTCGATCAGAACACTGAAGCTTTCTTT	CAISFDQNTEAFF
.	.	17	TRBJ1-5	TRBV12-3/TRBV12-4	TGTGCCAGCAGTCCCCTGTCGAGGCGGTTGGGCAATCAGCCCCAGCATTTT	CASSPLSRRLGNQPQHF
.	.	13	TRBJ2-5	TRBV5-1	TGCGCCAGCAATTTCGATCCGTCAGAGACCCAGTACTTC	CASNFDPSETQYF
.	TRBD2	18	TRBJ2-3	TRBV5-1	TGCGCCAGCAGCTTGGGGACTAGCGGGAGTCGTAGCACAGATACGCAGTATTTT	CASSLGTSGSRSTDTQYF
.	.	14	TRBJ2-1	TRBV24-1	TGTGCCACCAGGGGCAGCGGCCCCTACAATGAGCAGTTCTTC	CATRGSGPYNEQFF
few	.	14	TRBJ2-1	TRBV7-7	TGTGCCAGCAGCTTACTCGGGGGTCGCAATGAGCAGTTCTTC	CASSLLGGRNEQFF
.	TRBD1	14	TRBJ2-5	TRBV5-5	TGTGCCAGCAGCCAAGGGACAGGGGGCGATTCCCAGTACTTC	CASSQGTGGDSQYF
few	.	13	TRBJ2-7	TRBV12-3/TRBV12-4	TGTGCCAGCAGTTTGGCCCGCTCCTACGAGCAGTACTTC	CASSLARSYEQYF
.	TRBD1	16	TRBJ1-1	TRBV5-4	TGTGCCAGCAGCTTCACCAGACAGGGGTGGGACACTGAAGCTTTCTTT	CASSFTRQGWDTEAFF
.	.	12	TRBJ2-1	TRBV7-2	TGTGCCAGCAGCCCTGCTAGGCTTGAGCAGTTCTTC	CASSPARLEQFF
few	TRBD2	18	TRBJ2-5	TRBV5-5	TGTGCCAGCAGCTTGGGTGGGCTAGCGGGAACGTTGGGGGAGACCCAGTACTTC	CASSLGGLAGTLGETQYF